Detailed here is one TCR beta chain. TCRdb re-called the 5' RACE reads; one entry per CDR3 protein, DNA not given. Reported are around 380,000 distinct CDR3 sequences; the ten largest clones contain around 2.3%. The source of the sample is a study of monozygotic twins with inflammatory bowel disease. CDR3 length: 13 residues. Germline assignment: CDR1 LNHDA and CDR2 SQIVND (reference sequence). This receptor was taken from a human donor with ulcerative colitis or Crohn's disease, or a healthy co-twin of an affected twin (not recorded which). The material sequenced was blood. The rearrangement uses TRBV19 and TRBJ1-6. This CDR3 is CASSRRDNSPLHF. The complete variable domain, with remaining parts taken from reference TRBV19 and TRBJ1-6, reads DGGITQSPKYLFRKEGQNVTLSCEQNLNHDAMYWYRQDPGQGLRLIYYSQIVNDFQKGDIAEGYSVSREKKESFPLTVTSAQKNPTAFYLCASSRRDNSPLHFGNGTRLTVT.